This entry concerns a single T cell receptor (beta chain). Its antigen is unknown. The study ran its PCR with 60 Vbeta and 13 Jbeta primers. Study processing details: Per a later analysis, the number of unique TCR beta chains was approximately 80 million, of which 10 million to 11 million were shared. TCRdb's table, derived via immunoSEQ multiplex PCR, lists solely in-frame clones and lacks some. The V and J calls and clone size are taken from that table; D and trimming were inferred from the DNA. Its listing shows some 56,000 clones. The sample belongs to a study of cytomegalovirus exposure and HLA in healthy donors. Regarding the study as a whole: As confirmed in vitro, a few CMV-associated chains were specific for CMV antigens. Some V segments, including TRBV6-2 and TRBV6-3, were excluded as indistinguishable. In a later analysis, TCR beta V- and J-gene trimming showed a link to a missense DCLRE1C variant.

The CDR3 is 13 amino acids. Germline V gene data show CDR1 as MNHNS and CDR2 as SASEGT. Trimming shortened V by 5 bases and J by 5 bases, and 10 bases separated the two germline ends. The sample was PBMCs. V usage is TRBV6-1 and J usage is TRBJ2-1; maybe TRBD2 (5 bases). The TCR originated in a woman younger than 45 in good health and CMV-seropositive. The CDR3 region is CASSNFGNNEQFF. The DNA for the CDR3 is TGTGCCAGCAGTAATTTCGGGAACAATGAGCAGTTCTTC.